One sample yielded the 10 T cell receptor beta chains listed below, sequenced in a study of T-cell memory formation after mild COVID-19. TCRdb independently ran MiXCR on the 5' RACE reads; one entry per CDR3 protein. The sample shows 550,000 to 700,000 distinct CDR3 sequences, roughly 17% of them seen only once. The sample comprised PBMCs or a T cell subset sorted from them (not recorded which). Receptors originate from an adult woman who had mild COVID-19 (a few samples of this study predate the infection). Cell type and time point are not known.

The CDR3 is CASSWGEGQAFF. In DNA form, the CDR3 reads TGTGCCAGCAGCTGGGGTGAGGGCCAGGCTTTCTTT. The chain recombines TRBV5-6 with TRBJ1-1; D not resolved. Between the trimmed V and J ends, which lost 3 bases and 11 bases, there was a span of 14 bases. The CDR3 length is 12 residues. Germline V gene sequence: CDR1 SGHDT, CDR2 YYEEEE.

The chain uses TRBV12-3 or TRBV12-4 and TRBJ2-5, with 9 bases matching TRBD2. The J segment lost 0 bases and the V segment lost 3 bases, leaving 8 bases of the junction unmatched. This CDR3 spans 17 amino acids. The CDR3 sequence: CASSFGLAGLYQETQYF. As DNA, the CDR3 is TGTGCCAGCAGTTTTGGCCTAGCGGGGTTGTACCAAGAGACCCAGTACTTC.

The V and J genes are TRBV20-1 and TRBJ1-2; TRBD1 aligns across 11 bases. Trimming took 6 bases from V and 4 from J; bases not matched to a gene: 13. Germline CDR1 is DFQATT and CDR2 is SNEGSKA (reference sequence). CDR3 length equals 16 residues. CDR3 sequence (DNA): TGCAGTGCGCGACCGCCGGACAGGGGGCGACGCTATGGCTACACCTTC. This encodes CSARPPDRGRRYGYTF.

This clonotype was observed a handful of times. Here the CDR3 reads CASSRRAKVGGSTDTQYF. In DNA, the CDR3 is TGTGCCAGCAGCCGTAGGGCGAAAGTGGGGGGGAGCACAGATACGCAGTATTTT. J is TRBJ2-3 and V is TRBV11-2; 7 bases fit TRBD2. The V and J ends lost 5 bases and 0 bases, in that order; junction bases with no gene match: 14. Germline lookup yields CDR1 SGHAT and CDR2 FQNNGV. The CDR3 is made up of 18 amino acids.

In this sample, this clonotype turned up a few times. The chain couples TRBV20-1 to TRBJ2-7, with D possibly TRBD1 on 6 matching bases. V lost 6 bases and J lost 5, with 14 bases in between. CDR3 size: 12 residues. Per germline, CDR1 DFQATT and CDR2 SNEGSKA (reference sequence). The CDR3 nucleotides read TGCAGTGCCCAGGGGCGTATCGACGAGCAGTACTTC. It translates to CSAQGRIDEQYF.

The chain uses TRBV4-1 and TRBJ2-7; TRBD2 matches 10 bases. V shed 4 bases, J shed 5 bases, and the junction held 5 bases outside the gene matches. The CDR3 consists of 14 residues. Germline-derived CDR1 and CDR2 are MGHRA and YSYEKL. The CDR3 DNA reads as TGCGCCAGCAGCCCTGCTAGCGGGAGCCACGAGCAGTACTTC. Its protein product is CASSPASGSHEQYF.

This chain joins TRBV7-9 and TRBJ2-2; D may be TRBD1 or TRBD2 (5 bases each). Germline V CDR1 and CDR2: SEHNR, FQNEAQ (reference sequence). V dropped 0 bases and J dropped 5 bases, with 13 bases sitting between them. This CDR3 contains 16 residues. The CDR3 reads CASSLALGPQTGELFF. The CDR3 nucleotides read TGTGCCAGCAGCTTAGCCCTGGGACCACAGACCGGGGAGCTGTTTTTT.

This rearrangement joins TRBV9 to TRBJ2-7; 10 nucleotides line up with TRBD2. The length of the CDR3 is 13 residues. Germline CDR1 and CDR2: SGDLS and YYNGEE. V lost 4 bases, J lost 7 bases, and 5 bases stayed unmatched. In DNA form, the CDR3 reads TGTGCCAGCAGCCCCGGGACTAGCGTTGAGCAGTACTTC. Its protein product is CASSPGTSVEQYF.

This clonotype appeared a few times. V gene TRBV7-2 combines with J gene TRBJ2-1; D is unclear. Per germline, CDR1 SGHTA and CDR2 FQGNSA. The CDR3 consists of 12 residues. Trimming left V 1 base short and J 9 bases short, with 7 bases between. CDR3 sequence (DNA): TGTGCCAGCAGCTTAGTAGGGTTTGAGCAGTTCTTC. Protein: CASSLVGFEQFF. Combining the CDR3 with reference TRBV7-2 and TRBJ2-1 gives the whole variable domain GAGVSQSPSNKVTEKGKDVELRCDPISGHTALYWYRQSLGQGLEFLIYFQGNSAPDKSGLPSDRFSAERTGGSVSTLTIQRTQQEDSAVYLCASSLVGFEQFFGPGTRLTVL.

This clonotype was recorded many times. The DNA of the CDR3 is TGTGCCAGCAGTCTCGGGACAGGGGACGAGCAGTACTTC. Its translation is CASSLGTGDEQYF. The chain combines TRBV12-3 or TRBV12-4 with TRBJ2-7, with 10 bases lining up with TRBD1. The CDR3 totals 13 residues. Losses at the gene ends were 5 bases for V and 5 bases for J; bases not matched to a gene: 3.